These T cell receptor beta chains were read from a single sample in a study of cytomegalovirus exposure and HLA in healthy donors. The assay was immunoSEQ multiplex PCR, and TCRdb's table has in-frame clones only and misses some. The table includes over 130,000 clones, over 65% detected once. Sequenced sample: PBMCs. These receptors were taken from a woman younger than 45 in good health and CMV-seronegative. Both conserved end residues are part of each CDR3. The D gene is left open where the match is weak. Some rows mark clone size as missing; the rest say once, few, many or name a class of expanded clone.

TGTGCCTGCCTTACTAGCGGGAGGACAGATACGCAGTATTTT,CACLTSGRTDTQYF,few,TRBD2,TRBV30,TRBJ2-3
TGTGCCAGCAGCTTAGTAGCGGGAGTAACTGAGCAGTTCTTC,CASSLVAGVTEQFF,.,TRBD2,TRBV13,TRBJ2-1
TGTGCCAGCGACAGGGGAGGGGACGAGCAGTACTTC,CASDRGGDEQYF,.,.,TRBV19,TRBJ2-7
TGTGCCAGCAGCTTGGACAGGGGGCCCGATGGCTACACCTTC,CASSLDRGPDGYTF,.,TRBD1,TRBV7-3,TRBJ1-2
TGCGCCAGCAGCCAAGAAGGGGGTATAGCGGGAGTAAACTACAATGAGCAGTTCTTC,CASSQEGGIAGVNYNEQFF,.,TRBD2,TRBV4-1,TRBJ2-1
TGTGCCAGCAGGCATTACAGCTCTGGGGCCAACGTCCTGACTTTC,CASRHYSSGANVLTF,.,.,TRBV6-1,TRBJ2-6
TGTGCCAGTAGTATTGAAGGCAGGTTAACAGATACGCAGTATTTT,CASSIEGRLTDTQYF,.,.,TRBV19,TRBJ2-3
TGTGCCAGCAGCGTAGGGACAAAAGATACGCAGTATTTT,CASSVGTKDTQYF,few,.,TRBV9,TRBJ2-3
TGCGCCAGCAGGGCTAGCGGGGGGGCCCCCTACAATGAGCAGTTCTTC,CASRASGGAPYNEQFF,.,TRBD2,TRBV5-1,TRBJ2-1
TGTGCCAGCAGTTACGGGAGGGGCACTGAAGCTTTCTTT,CASSYGRGTEAFF,few,.,TRBV6-5,TRBJ1-1
TGTGCCAGCAGCCCCTCGGGACAGGCGAGGAACACTGAAGCTTTCTTT,CASSPSGQARNTEAFF,once,TRBD1,TRBV9,TRBJ1-1
TGCAGCGTCCGCGGGGGGGCCAAAGATACGCAGTATTTT,CSVRGGAKDTQYF,.,TRBD2,TRBV29-1,TRBJ2-3
TGTGCCAGCAGCGTAGAAGGGGGATGGACTGAAGCTTTCTTT,CASSVEGGWTEAFF,.,.,TRBV9,TRBJ1-1
TGTGCCAGCAGCGTCCTAGCGGGAGCATCCAGTGAGCAGTTCTTC,CASSVLAGASSEQFF,once,TRBD2,TRBV7-3,TRBJ2-1
TGTGCCAGCAGCGTGGATCCGGGACTAGCGTACAATGAGCAGTTCTTC,CASSVDPGLAYNEQFF,.,TRBD2,TRBV9,TRBJ2-1
TGTGCCAGCAGCTCGGGGGACAGATACTCCTACGAGCAGTACTTC,CASSSGDRYSYEQYF,few,.,TRBV5-4,TRBJ2-7
TGTGCCAGCTCACCCGGGACAGGGGTTCACACTGAAGCTTTCTTT,CASSPGTGVHTEAFF,.,TRBD1,TRBV18,TRBJ1-1
TGCAGCGTTGAGGGGACTAGCGGGAGACGCGGAGGTGAGCAGTTCTTC,CSVEGTSGRRGGEQFF,few,TRBD2,TRBV29-1,TRBJ2-1
TGTGCCAGCACCCTGACAGGGGTCTCTAACTATGGCTACACCTTC,CASTLTGVSNYGYTF,few,TRBD1,TRBV28,TRBJ1-2
TGTGCCAGCAGTGCCCCGACTAGCAAAAACCCCTACGAGCAGTACTTC,CASSAPTSKNPYEQYF,.,TRBD2,TRBV6-1,TRBJ2-7
TGTGCCAGCAGCGACTCGACAGGGCCCCAAGAGACCCAGTACTTC,CASSDSTGPQETQYF,once,TRBD1,TRBV14,TRBJ2-5
TGTGCCAGCAGCCCGGGGGAGATCCACGAGCAGTACTTC,CASSPGEIHEQYF,few,.,TRBV7-8,TRBJ2-7